This record concerns one TCR beta chain sequence. This entry comes from a study of blood T cell repertoires in COVID-19. Across the whole study: COVID-19 samples, acute and convalescent, were from the United States, Italy and Spain. PBMCs, B-cell-depleted T cells, or T cells were the source of the cDNA or gDNA that made up the material.

In the authors' workflow: Cell counts per sample came from amplifying reference gene primers. Data came from immunoSEQ multiplex PCR; TCRdb stores just in-frame clones and leaves some out. V and J calls and clone size follow that table, whereas D and trimming were derived from the DNA. This sample yields about 66,000 clones, of which more than 70% are seen a single time; 6.9% belongs to the top ten. CDR1 and CDR2 (germline): SGHVS, FQNEAQ. The V gene lost 5 bases and the J gene lost 3 bases, with 14 bases spanning the gap. The CDR3 contains 15 residues. The receptor was isolated from a man over 45 with active COVID-19. Sequencing was performed on peripheral blood. The V gene is TRBV7-8, the J gene TRBJ1-5, with D uncertain. CDR3: CASSARQVANQPQHF. CDR3 sequence (DNA): TGTGCCAGCAGCGCAAGACAAGTTGCCAATCAGCCCCAGCATTTT.